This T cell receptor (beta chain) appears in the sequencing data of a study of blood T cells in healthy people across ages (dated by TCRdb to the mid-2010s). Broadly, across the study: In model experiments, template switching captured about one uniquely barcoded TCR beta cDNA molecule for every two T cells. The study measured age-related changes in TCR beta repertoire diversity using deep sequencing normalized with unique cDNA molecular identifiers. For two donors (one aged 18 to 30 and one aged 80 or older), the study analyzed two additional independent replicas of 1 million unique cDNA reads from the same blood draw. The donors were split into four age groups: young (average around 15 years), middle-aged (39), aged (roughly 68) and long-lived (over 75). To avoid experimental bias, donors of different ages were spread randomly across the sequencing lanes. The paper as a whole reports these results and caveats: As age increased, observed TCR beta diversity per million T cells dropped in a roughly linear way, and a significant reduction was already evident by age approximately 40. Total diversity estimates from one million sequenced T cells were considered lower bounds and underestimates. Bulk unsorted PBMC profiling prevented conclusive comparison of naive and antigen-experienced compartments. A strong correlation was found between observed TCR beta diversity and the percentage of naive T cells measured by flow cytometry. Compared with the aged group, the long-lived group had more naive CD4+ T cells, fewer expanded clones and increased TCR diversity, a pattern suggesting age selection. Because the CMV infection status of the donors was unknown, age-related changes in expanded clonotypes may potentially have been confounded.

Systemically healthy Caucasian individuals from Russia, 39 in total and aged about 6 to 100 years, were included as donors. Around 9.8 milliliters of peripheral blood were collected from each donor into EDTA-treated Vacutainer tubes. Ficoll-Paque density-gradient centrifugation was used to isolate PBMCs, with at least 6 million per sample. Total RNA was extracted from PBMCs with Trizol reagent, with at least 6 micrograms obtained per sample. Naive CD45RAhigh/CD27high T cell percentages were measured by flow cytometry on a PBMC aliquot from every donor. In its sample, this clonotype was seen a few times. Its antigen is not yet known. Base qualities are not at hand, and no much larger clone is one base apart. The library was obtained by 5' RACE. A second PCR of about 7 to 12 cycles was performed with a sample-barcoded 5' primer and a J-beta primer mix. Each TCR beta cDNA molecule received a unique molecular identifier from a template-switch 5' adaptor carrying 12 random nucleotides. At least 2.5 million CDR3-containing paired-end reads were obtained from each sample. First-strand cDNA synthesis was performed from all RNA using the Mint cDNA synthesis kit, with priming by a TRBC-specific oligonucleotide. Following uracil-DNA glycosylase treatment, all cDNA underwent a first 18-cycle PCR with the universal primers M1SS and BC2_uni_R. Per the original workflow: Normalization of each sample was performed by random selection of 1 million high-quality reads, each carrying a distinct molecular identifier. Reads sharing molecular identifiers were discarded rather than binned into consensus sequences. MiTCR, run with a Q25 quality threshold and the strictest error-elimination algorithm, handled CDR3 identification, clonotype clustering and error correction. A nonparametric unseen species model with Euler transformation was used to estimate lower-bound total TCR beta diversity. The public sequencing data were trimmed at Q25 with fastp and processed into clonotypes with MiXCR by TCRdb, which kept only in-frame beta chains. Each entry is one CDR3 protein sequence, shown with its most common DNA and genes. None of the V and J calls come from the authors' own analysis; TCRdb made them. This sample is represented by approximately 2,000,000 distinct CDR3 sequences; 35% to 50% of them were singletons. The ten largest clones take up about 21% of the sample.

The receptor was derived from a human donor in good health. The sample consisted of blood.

The nucleotide sequence is TGTGCCAGCAGCTCACCGGGGGCGGGGGCCCTCACAGATACGCAGTATTTT. This yields the protein CASSSPGAGALTDTQYF. This receptor chain uses TRBV11-2 and TRBJ2-3; the best D guess is TRBD2, with 7 bases matching. V is clipped by 4 bases and J by 2 bases, and the sequence between their germline boundaries is 19 bases long. The CDR3 measures 17 amino acids from cysteine to phenylalanine. Only the CDR3 part of the read is kept: 51 bases, read in frame from the first base. Sequences SGHAT (CDR1) and FQNNGV (CDR2) are obtained from the germline V gene.